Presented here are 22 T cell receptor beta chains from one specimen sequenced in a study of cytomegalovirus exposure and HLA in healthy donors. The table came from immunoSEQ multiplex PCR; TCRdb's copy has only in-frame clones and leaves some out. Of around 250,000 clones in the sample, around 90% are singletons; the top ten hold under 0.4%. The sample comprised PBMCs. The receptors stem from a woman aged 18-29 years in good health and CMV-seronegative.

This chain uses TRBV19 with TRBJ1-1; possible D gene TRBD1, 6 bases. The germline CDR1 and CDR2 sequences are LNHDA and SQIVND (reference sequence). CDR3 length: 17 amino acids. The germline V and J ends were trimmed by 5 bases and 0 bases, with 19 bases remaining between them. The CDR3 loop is CASSPTGTLSMNTEAFF. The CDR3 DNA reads TGTGCCAGTAGTCCCACCGGGACACTTAGTATGAACACTGAAGCTTTCTTT.

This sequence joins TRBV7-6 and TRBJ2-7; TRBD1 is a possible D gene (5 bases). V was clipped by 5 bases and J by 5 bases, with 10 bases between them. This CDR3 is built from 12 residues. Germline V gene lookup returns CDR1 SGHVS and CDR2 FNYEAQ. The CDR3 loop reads CASSRGQNEQYF. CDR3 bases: TGTGCCAGCAGCCGCGGACAAAACGAGCAGTACTTC.

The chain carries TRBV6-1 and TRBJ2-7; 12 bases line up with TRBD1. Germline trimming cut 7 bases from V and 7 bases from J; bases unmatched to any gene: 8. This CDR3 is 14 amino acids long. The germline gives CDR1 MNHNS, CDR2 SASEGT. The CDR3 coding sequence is TGTGCCAGCACTCCGGGACAGGGGGCTGGGGAGCAGTACGTC. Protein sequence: CASTPGQGAGEQYV.

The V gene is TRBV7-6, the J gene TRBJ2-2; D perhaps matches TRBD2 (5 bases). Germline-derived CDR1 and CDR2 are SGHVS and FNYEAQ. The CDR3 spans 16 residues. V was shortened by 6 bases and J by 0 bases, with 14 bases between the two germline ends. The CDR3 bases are TGTGCCAGCAGTCTAGCTGTGACATCGAACACCGGGGAGCTGTTTTTT. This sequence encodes CASSLAVTSNTGELFF.

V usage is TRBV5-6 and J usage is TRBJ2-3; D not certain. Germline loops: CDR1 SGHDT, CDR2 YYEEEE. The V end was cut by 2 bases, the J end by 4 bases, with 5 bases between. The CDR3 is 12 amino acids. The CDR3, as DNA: TGTGCCAGCAGCTTTGTCTCAGATACGCAGTATTTT. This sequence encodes CASSFVSDTQYF.

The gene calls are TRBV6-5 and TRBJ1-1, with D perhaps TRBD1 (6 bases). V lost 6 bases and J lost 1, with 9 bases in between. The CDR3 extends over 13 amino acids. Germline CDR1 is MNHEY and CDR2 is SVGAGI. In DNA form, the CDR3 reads TGTGCCAGCAGCCTGGACAGGAACACTGAAGCTTTCTTT. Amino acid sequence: CASSLDRNTEAFF.

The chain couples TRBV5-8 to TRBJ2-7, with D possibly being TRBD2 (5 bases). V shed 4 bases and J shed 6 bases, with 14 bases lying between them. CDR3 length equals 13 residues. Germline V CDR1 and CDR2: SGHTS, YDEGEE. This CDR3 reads CASSVRGHAEQYV. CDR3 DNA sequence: TGTGCCAGCAGCGTGAGAGGGCATGCCGAGCAGTACGTC.

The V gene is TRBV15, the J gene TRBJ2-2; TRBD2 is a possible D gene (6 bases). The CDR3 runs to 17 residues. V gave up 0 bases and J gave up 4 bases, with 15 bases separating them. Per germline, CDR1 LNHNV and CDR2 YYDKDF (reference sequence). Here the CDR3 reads CATSRENSGGITGELFF. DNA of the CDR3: TGTGCCACCAGCAGAGAAAACAGTGGCGGGATCACCGGGGAGCTGTTTTTT.

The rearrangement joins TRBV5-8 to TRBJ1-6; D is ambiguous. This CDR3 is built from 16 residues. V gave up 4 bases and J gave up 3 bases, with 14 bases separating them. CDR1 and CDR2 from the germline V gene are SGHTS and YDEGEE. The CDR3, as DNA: TGTGCCAGCAGCCTAGGAATCTTGATCTATAATTCACCCCTCCACTTT. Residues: CASSLGILIYNSPLHF.

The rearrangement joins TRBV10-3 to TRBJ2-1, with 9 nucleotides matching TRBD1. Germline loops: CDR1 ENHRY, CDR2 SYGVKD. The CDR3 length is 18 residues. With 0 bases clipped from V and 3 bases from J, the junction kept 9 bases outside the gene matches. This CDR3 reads CAISESNVGQGIYNEQFF. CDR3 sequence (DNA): TGTGCCATCAGTGAGTCGAATGTAGGACAGGGGATCTACAATGAGCAGTTCTTC.

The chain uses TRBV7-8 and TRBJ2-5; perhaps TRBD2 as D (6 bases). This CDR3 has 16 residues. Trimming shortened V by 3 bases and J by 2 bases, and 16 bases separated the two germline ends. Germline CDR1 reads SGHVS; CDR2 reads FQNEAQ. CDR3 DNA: TGTGCCAGCAGCTTGTTATCGGGAGACCTTCAAGAGACCCAGTACTTC. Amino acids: CASSLLSGDLQETQYF.

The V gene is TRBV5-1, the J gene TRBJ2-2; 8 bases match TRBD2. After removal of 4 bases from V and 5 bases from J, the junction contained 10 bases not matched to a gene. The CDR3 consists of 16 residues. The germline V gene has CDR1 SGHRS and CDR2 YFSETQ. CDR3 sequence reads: CASSAGLAVGTGELFF. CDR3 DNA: TGCGCCAGCAGCGCCGGACTAGCAGTGGGAACCGGGGAGCTGTTTTTT.

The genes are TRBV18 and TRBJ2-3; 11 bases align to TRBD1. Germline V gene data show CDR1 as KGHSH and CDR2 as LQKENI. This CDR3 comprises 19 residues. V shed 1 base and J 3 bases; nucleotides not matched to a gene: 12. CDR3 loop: CASSPLPGTGGKRTDTQYF. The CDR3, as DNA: TGTGCCAGCTCACCACTTCCCGGGACAGGGGGAAAAAGAACAGATACGCAGTATTTT. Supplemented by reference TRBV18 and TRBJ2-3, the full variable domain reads NAGVMQNPRHLVRRRGQEARLRCSPMKGHSHVYWYRQLPEEGLKFMVYLQKENIIDESGMPKERFSAEFPKEGPSILRIQQVVRGDSAAYFCASSPLPGTGGKRTDTQYFGPGTRLTVL.

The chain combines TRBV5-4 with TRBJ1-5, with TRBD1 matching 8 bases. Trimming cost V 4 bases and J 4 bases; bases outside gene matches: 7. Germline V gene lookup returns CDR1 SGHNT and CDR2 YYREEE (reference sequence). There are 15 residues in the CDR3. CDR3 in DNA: TGTGCCAGCAGCGCCGGGACAGGTGATAATCAGCCCCAGCATTTT. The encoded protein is CASSAGTGDNQPQHF.

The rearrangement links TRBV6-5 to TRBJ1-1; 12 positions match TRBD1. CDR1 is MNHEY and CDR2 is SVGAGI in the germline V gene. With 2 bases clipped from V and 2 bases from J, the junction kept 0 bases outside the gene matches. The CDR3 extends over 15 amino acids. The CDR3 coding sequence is TGTGCCAGCAGTTACGGGACAGGGGGCAACACTGAAGCTTTCTTT. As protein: CASSYGTGGNTEAFF.

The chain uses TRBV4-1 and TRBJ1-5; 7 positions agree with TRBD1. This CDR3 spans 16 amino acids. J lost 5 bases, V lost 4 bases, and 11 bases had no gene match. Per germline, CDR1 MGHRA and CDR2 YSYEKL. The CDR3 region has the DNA TGCGCCAGCAGCCGGAGCATCCGAGGGGGCGATCAGCCCCAGCATTTT. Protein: CASSRSIRGGDQPQHF.

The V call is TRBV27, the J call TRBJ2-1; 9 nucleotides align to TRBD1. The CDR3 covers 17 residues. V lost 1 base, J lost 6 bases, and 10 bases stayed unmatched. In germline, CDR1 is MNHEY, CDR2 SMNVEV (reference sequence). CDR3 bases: TGTGCCAGCAGTTTATTTACCCCCGGGACAGGGAGCAATGAGCAGTTCTTC. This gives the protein CASSLFTPGTGSNEQFF.

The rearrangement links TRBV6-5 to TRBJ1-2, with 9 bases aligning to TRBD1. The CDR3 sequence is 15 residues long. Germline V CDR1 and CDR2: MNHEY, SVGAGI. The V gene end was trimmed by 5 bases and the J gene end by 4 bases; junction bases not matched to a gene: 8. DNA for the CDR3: TGTGCCAGCAGTACACAACCGGGACAGGGCTATGGCTACACCTTC. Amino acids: CASSTQPGQGYGYTF.

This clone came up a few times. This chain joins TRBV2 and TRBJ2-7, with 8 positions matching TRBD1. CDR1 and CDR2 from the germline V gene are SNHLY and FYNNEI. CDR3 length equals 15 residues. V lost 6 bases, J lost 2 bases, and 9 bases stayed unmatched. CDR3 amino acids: CASREGTGQAYEQYF. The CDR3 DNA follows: TGTGCCAGCAGAGAGGGGACAGGCCAAGCCTACGAGCAGTACTTC.

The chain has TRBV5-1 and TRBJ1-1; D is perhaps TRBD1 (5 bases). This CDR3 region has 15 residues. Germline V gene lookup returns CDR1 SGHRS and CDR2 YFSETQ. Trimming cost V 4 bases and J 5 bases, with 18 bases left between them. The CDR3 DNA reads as TGCGCCAGCAGCCTGGGGGGTTCGGGGAAAACTGAAGCTTTCTTT. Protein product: CASSLGGSGKTEAFF. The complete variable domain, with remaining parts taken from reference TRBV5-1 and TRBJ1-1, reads KAGVTQTPRYLIKTRGQQVTLSCSPISGHRSVSWYQQTPGQGLQFLFEYFSETQRNKGNFPGRFSGRQFSNSRSEMNVSTLELGDSALYLCASSLGGSGKTEAFFGQGTRLTVV.

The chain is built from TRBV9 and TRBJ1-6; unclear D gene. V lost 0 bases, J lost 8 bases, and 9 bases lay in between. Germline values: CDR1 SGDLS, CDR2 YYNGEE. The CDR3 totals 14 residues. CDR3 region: CASSVGITDSPLHF. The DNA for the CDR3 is TGTGCCAGCAGCGTAGGAATTACGGATTCACCCCTCCACTTT.

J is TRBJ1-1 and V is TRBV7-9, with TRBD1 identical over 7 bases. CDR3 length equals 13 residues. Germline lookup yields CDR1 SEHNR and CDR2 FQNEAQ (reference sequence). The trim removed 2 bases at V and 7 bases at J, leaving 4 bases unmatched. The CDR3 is CASSLTGQYEAFF. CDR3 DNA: TGTGCCAGCAGCTTAACGGGACAGTATGAAGCTTTCTTT.